This T cell receptor beta chain was found in a study of blood T cell repertoires in COVID-19. Overall study: Spain, Italy and the United States supplied samples that represented acute and convalescent COVID-19.

As handled by the study authors: Cell counts per sample came from amplifying reference gene primers. Clones were read by immunoSEQ multiplex PCR, and TCRdb kept only the in-frame ones, dropping some. The V and J calls and clone size come from that table; D and trimming were worked out from the DNA. Of 100,000 to 150,000 clones listed, approximately 85% are singletons. CDR1 is SGHTA and CDR2 is FQGNSA in the germline V gene. V dropped 5 bases and J dropped 2; count of bases not matched to a gene: 7. The CDR3 has 16 residues. Sequencing input: peripheral blood. The receptor was derived from a man older than 75 with active or convalescent COVID-19. This chain joins TRBV7-2 and TRBJ1-5; TRBD1 matches at 9 bases. The CDR3 DNA is TGTGCCAGCAGCACCCAGGACAGGGGCGGCAATCAGCCCCAGCATTTT. Encoded protein: CASSTQDRGGNQPQHF.